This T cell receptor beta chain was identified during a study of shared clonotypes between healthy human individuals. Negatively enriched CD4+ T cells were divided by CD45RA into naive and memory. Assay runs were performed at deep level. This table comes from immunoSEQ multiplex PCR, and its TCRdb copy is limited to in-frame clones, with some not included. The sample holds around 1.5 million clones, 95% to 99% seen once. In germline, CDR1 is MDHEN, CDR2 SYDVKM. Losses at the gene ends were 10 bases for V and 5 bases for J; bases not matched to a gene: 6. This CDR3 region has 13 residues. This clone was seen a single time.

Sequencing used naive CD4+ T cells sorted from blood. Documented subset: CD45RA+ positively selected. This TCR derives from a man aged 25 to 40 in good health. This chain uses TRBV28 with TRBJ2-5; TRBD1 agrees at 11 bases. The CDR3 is CATWTGGVETQYF. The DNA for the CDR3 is TGTGCCACTTGGACAGGGGGCGTTGAGACCCAGTACTTC.